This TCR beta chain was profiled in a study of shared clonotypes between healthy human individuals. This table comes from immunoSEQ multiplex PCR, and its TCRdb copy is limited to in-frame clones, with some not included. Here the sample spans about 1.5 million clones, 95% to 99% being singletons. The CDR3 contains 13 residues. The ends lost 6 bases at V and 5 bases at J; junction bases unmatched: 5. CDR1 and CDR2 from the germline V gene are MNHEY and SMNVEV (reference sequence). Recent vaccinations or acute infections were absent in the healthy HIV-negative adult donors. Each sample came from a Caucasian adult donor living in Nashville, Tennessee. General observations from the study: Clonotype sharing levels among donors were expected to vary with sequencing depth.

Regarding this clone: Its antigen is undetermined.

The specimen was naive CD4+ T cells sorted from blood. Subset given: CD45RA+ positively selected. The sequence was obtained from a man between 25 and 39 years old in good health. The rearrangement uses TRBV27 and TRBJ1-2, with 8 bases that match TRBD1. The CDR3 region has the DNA TGTGCCAGCAGGAATACAGGGGGGTATGGCTACACCTTC. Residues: CASRNTGGYGYTF.